This T cell receptor (beta chain) was observed in a study of blood T cell repertoires in COVID-19. Study at large: Samples taken during acute and convalescent COVID-19 were collected in the United States, Italy and Spain.

Study members were between roughly 18 and 89 years old and lived in around 24 US regions. Cohort allocation depended upon clinical history that participants reported. Between the trimmed V and J ends, which lost 3 bases and 7 bases, there was a span of 6 bases. Germline V lookup: CDR1 LNHDA, CDR2 SQIVND (reference sequence). The CDR3 totals 11 residues. Under the authors' procedure: Estimation of nucleated cell counts relied on the amplification of reference gene primers. Here immunoSEQ multiplex PCR was the method, and the copy in TCRdb shows in-frame clones only, minus some. The V and J calls and clone size are taken from that table; D and trimming were inferred from the DNA. In the table there are around 250,000 clones, roughly nine tenths of which are singletons.

The specimen sequenced was PBMCs or T cells enriched from blood (not recorded which). This TCR came from a human donor in a cohort exposed to, infected with or recovered from COVID-19 (not recorded which). The donor label of this sample is uncertain. The chain links TRBV19 to TRBJ1-2, with D hard to call. CDR3 nucleotides: TGTGCCAGTAGTATTGAGGGTGGCTACACCTTC. This gives the protein CASSIEGGYTF.